Presented here are 20 T cell receptor beta chains from one specimen sequenced in a study of blood T cell repertoires in COVID-19. Clones were read by immunoSEQ multiplex PCR, and TCRdb kept only the in-frame ones, dropping some. Of roughly 70,000 clones in the sample, around 88% are singletons; the top ten hold around 6.3%. Source material: peripheral blood. These receptors came from a man at least 80 years old with COVID-19, enrolled during active disease.

This clone showed up just a few times. V usage is TRBV5-6 and J usage is TRBJ1-2; 9 bases are a match to TRBD1. V shed 3 bases and J 3 bases; nucleotides not matched to a gene: 3. Germline V lookup: CDR1 SGHDT, CDR2 YYEEEE. This CDR3 is built from 14 residues. The CDR3 DNA is TGTGCCAGCAGCTCCCGGACAGGGGACTATGGCTACACCTTC. It yields the protein CASSSRTGDYGYTF.

This clone has a handful of counts. This rearrangement joins TRBV2 to TRBJ1-5; D perhaps matches TRBD1 (6 bases). Germline-derived CDR1 and CDR2 are SNHLY and FYNNEI. The CDR3 has 13 amino acids. With 6 bases removed from V and 5 bases from J, the gap between germline ends came to 11 bases. CDR3 nucleotides: TGTGCCAGCAGGGGGTCAGGGGATCAGCCCCAGCATTTT. Protein: CASRGSGDQPQHF.

The chain is built from TRBV4-2 and TRBJ2-1; D may be TRBD1 (5 bases). The length of the CDR3 is 15 residues. The V gene's germline CDR1 is LGHNA and CDR2 YNFKEQ. Trimming removed 4 bases from V and 5 bases from J, with 15 bases in between. CDR3 sequence: CASSPRQNTNNEQFF. CDR3 sequence (DNA): TGTGCCAGCAGCCCTCGACAGAACACTAACAATGAGCAGTTCTTC.

The V gene is TRBV29-1, the J gene TRBJ1-2; D gene unclear. The CDR3 loop spans 12 amino acids. Germline V CDR1 and CDR2: SQVTM, ANQGSEA. V was pared by 7 bases and J by 4 bases, with 13 bases between. The CDR3 bases are TGCAGCGACAGTGTGGGCCTCTATGGCTACACCTTC. Encoded protein: CSDSVGLYGYTF.

V is TRBV6-1 and J is TRBJ1-1; D gene uncertain. This CDR3 contains 15 residues. V lost 2 bases and J 4 bases, leaving 14 bases between the germline ends. Germline lookup yields CDR1 MNHNS and CDR2 SASEGT. The CDR3 is CASSEWRKLGTEAFF. The CDR3 bases are TGTGCCAGCAGTGAATGGAGGAAGCTAGGCACTGAAGCTTTCTTT.

The CDR3 protein is CASSSRTVGGRGNTEAFF. The CDR3 DNA reads as TGTGCCAGTAGTTCCCGCACGGTAGGAGGGAGAGGAAACACTGAAGCTTTCTTT. This chain connects TRBV19 to TRBJ1-1, with D uncertain. CDR1 is LNHDA, CDR2 SQIVND, per germline (reference sequence). V lost 5 bases, J lost 2 bases, and 24 bases lay in between. CDR3 length: 18 amino acids.

The V call is TRBV6-2 or TRBV6-3, the J call TRBJ1-1; 8 nucleotides match TRBD1. With 6 bases clipped from V and 4 bases from J, the junction kept 1 base outside the gene matches. Germline V gene sequence: CDR1 MNHEY, CDR2 SVGEGT. This CDR3 region has 12 residues. CDR3 in amino acids: CASSRGLTEAFF. The CDR3 DNA reads as TGTGCCAGCAGCAGGGGGCTCACTGAAGCTTTCTTT.

The chain is built from TRBV28 and TRBJ1-2, with a possible D match to TRBD1 (6 bases). Germline lookup yields CDR1 MDHEN and CDR2 SYDVKM. The CDR3 totals 15 residues. Between the trimmed V and J ends, which lost 7 bases and 0 bases, there was a span of 15 bases. CDR3: CASTLQGSSNYGYTF. CDR3 DNA sequence: TGTGCCAGCACGTTACAGGGATCATCTAACTATGGCTACACCTTC.

The chain is built from TRBV7-2 and TRBJ1-2; a weak D match, TRBD1 (6 bases). Trimming pared 7 bases from V and 3 bases from J, leaving 18 bases between. Germline CDR1 SGHTA, CDR2 FQGNSA. This CDR3 region has 15 residues. CDR3 amino acids: CASTPSGTNHYGYTF. CDR3 DNA: TGTGCCAGCACCCCATCCGGGACAAACCACTATGGCTACACCTTC.

The count of this clone is one. The chain employs TRBV19 and TRBJ2-7; D perhaps matches TRBD2 (6 bases). V lost 3 bases to trimming and J lost 0 bases, with 9 bases between them. The germline gives CDR1 LNHDA, CDR2 SQIVND (reference sequence). The CDR3 has 14 residues. This CDR3 reads CASSMGLPSYEQYF. In nucleotides, the CDR3 is TGTGCCAGTAGTATGGGACTCCCCTCCTACGAGCAGTACTTC. Combining the CDR3 with reference TRBV19 and TRBJ2-7 gives the whole variable domain DGGITQSPKYLFRKEGQNVTLSCEQNLNHDAMYWYRQDPGQGLRLIYYSQIVNDFQKGDIAEGYSVSREKKESFPLTVTSAQKNPTAFYLCASSMGLPSYEQYFGPGTRLTVT.

V gene TRBV5-4 combines with J gene TRBJ2-4; 8 positions agree with TRBD1. The CDR3 has 17 residues. Trimming at V came to 4 bases and at J to 14 bases, leaving 23 bases not matched to a gene. CDR1 is SGHNT, CDR2 YYREEE, per germline (reference sequence). DNA for the CDR3: TGTGCCAGCAGCAATTCGCGACAGGGGCAGCCAAAAACACTGAAGTACTTC. As protein: CASSNSRQGQPKTLKYF.

V and J are TRBV28 and TRBJ1-3; 9 nucleotides match TRBD1. Trimming removed 5 bases from V and 4 bases from J; junction bases left unmatched: 6. The CDR3 length is 15 residues. The germline V gene has CDR1 MDHEN and CDR2 SYDVKM. The CDR3 spells CASSPLDRGGNTIYF. The CDR3 DNA follows: TGTGCCAGCAGTCCCTTGGACAGGGGAGGAAACACCATATATTTT.

This rearrangement joins TRBV28 to TRBJ2-5; 9 nucleotides agree with TRBD2. From germline, CDR1 is MDHEN and CDR2 SYDVKM. The length of the CDR3 is 16 residues. The ends lost 2 bases at V and 4 bases at J; junction bases unmatched: 8. CDR3 nucleotides: TGTGCCAGCAGTTTAGCCGGCGGGGGGGCTACAGAGACCCAGTACTTC. Encoded protein: CASSLAGGGATETQYF.

There are a few counts of this clone. The chain joins TRBV7-7 to TRBJ2-2, with 8 bases that match TRBD1. This CDR3 has 15 amino acids. Germline V gene data show CDR1 as SSHAT and CDR2 as FNYEAQ (reference sequence). V was pared by 5 bases and J by 5 bases, with 7 bases of the junction left unmatched. The CDR3 protein is CASSPYGQGTGELFF. As DNA, the CDR3 is TGTGCCAGCAGCCCCTACGGACAGGGAACCGGGGAGCTGTTTTTT.

This clone was seen a handful of times. The rearrangement links TRBV29-1 to TRBJ1-4, with D perhaps TRBD1 (5 bases). Trimming removed 7 bases at V and 8 bases at J, with 17 bases between. The V gene's germline CDR1 is SQVTM and CDR2 ANQGSEA. This CDR3 spans 13 amino acids. CDR3 in DNA: TGCAGCGCCTCCGGGGGAGAGACAGAAAAACTGTTTTTT. It yields the protein CSASGGETEKLFF.

The gene calls are TRBV27 and TRBJ1-4; D uncertain. V was trimmed by 6 bases and J by 0 bases, leaving 11 bases between them. The CDR3 is 15 residues long. Germline values: CDR1 MNHEY, CDR2 SMNVEV (reference sequence). The CDR3 DNA follows: TGTGCCAGCAGGGTCAGCGGCGCAACTAATGAAAAACTGTTTTTT. As protein: CASRVSGATNEKLFF.

This chain connects TRBV4-1 to TRBJ1-1; possibly TRBD1 for D (5 bases). CDR1 MGHRA and CDR2 YSYEKL come from the germline V gene. The length of the CDR3 is 18 residues. Trimming removed 1 base from V and 0 bases from J, with 18 bases in between. The CDR3, as DNA: TGCGCCAGCAGCCAAGTTAATTTTGTGGGGCCAATGAACACTGAAGCTTTCTTT. Amino acids: CASSQVNFVGPMNTEAFF.

The chain uses TRBV12-3 or TRBV12-4 and TRBJ1-1; D is undetermined. CDR3 size: 12 residues. The V and J ends lost 5 bases and 1 base respectively, with 5 bases between them. The CDR3 nucleotides are TGTGCCAGCAGTCCCAGGAACACTGAAGCTTTCTTT. Translated, it gives CASSPRNTEAFF.

In this sample, this clone turned up once. This chain uses TRBV5-4 with TRBJ2-1; 12 bases map to TRBD2. CDR3 length: 16 amino acids. Looked up from germline, CDR1 is SGHNT and CDR2 is YYREEE (reference sequence). V lost 5 bases and J lost 0; bases outside the gene matches: 3. Here the CDR3 reads CASSLLAGGSYNEQFF. CDR3 nucleotides: TGTGCCAGCAGTCTACTAGCGGGGGGCTCCTACAATGAGCAGTTCTTC.

Comment on this clone: The same CDR3 is also encoded by other DNA sequences in this sample. As DNA, the CDR3 is TGTGCCAGCAGCCAGGGGCCTAACACCGGGGAGCTGTTTTTT. Protein sequence: CASSQGPNTGELFF. The chain joins TRBV3-1 (or the pseudogene TRBV3-2) to TRBJ2-2; possibly TRBD1 for D (5 bases). Germline loops: CDR1 LGHDT, CDR2 YNNKEL (reference sequence). V was trimmed by 3 bases and J by 2 bases, leaving 7 bases between them. The length of the CDR3 is 14 residues.